The rows below give T cell receptor beta chains drawn from one sample of a study of OX40 agonist ivuxolimab in advanced cancers. Data came from immunoSEQ multiplex PCR; TCRdb stores just in-frame clones and leaves some out. This table holds roughly 69,000 clones, 85% to 90% found once. The sample in question was CD4+ or CD8+ T cells sorted from blood, obtained in a trial of the OX40 agonist ivuxolimab. The receptors were sampled from an adult with an advanced solid tumor such as melanoma, head and neck, liver or kidney cancer. Both conserved end residues are part of each CDR3. The D gene is left open where the match is weak. Size values are once, few and many counts, or a class for expanded clones, and some rows have none.

v_call,j_call,cdr3_length,d_call,clone_size,cdr3_nt,cdr3_aa
TRBV4-3,TRBJ1-4,14,TRBD1,NA,TGCGCCAGCAGCCAAGAAGGGGGCAGGACATTTCTGTTTTTT,CASSQEGGRTFLFF
TRBV7-2,TRBJ2-3,14,NA,NA,TGTGCCAGCAGCTTCGGTCCTATCGAAGATACGCAGTATTTT,CASSFGPIEDTQYF
TRBV5-1,TRBJ2-2,14,NA,NA,TGCGCCACCAGACCGGGACCGAACGCCGGGGAGCTGTTTTTT,CATRPGPNAGELFF
TRBV30,TRBJ1-4,14,NA,NA,TGTGCCTGGAGCGGGGGGCGGGCTAATGAAAAACTGTTTTTT,CAWSGGRANEKLFF
TRBV4-1,TRBJ2-1,16,TRBD2,NA,TGCGCCAGCAGCCATACCTACGCCGGGACTAGTAATGAGCAGTTCTTC,CASSHTYAGTSNEQFF
TRBV7-2,TRBJ2-3,15,TRBD2,few,TGTGCCAGCAGCCGACTAGCGGTAAGCACAGATACGCAGTATTTT,CASSRLAVSTDTQYF
TRBV4-3,TRBJ2-2,15,NA,NA,TGCGCCAGCAGCCAGAGGGTTGGGAACACCGGGGAGCTGTTTTTT,CASSQRVGNTGELFF
TRBV5-4,TRBJ2-2,14,NA,NA,TGTGCCAGCAGCTCGGGAGTATACACCGGGGAGCTGTTTTTT,CASSSGVYTGELFF
TRBV18,TRBJ1-3,15,NA,NA,TGTGCCAGCTCACGGACGCGGGAGGCCGGAAACACCATATATTTT,CASSRTREAGNTIYF
TRBV6-5,TRBJ1-5,14,NA,few,TGTGCCAGCAGCCCCCCAGGGCTCAATCAGCCCCAGCATTTT,CASSPPGLNQPQHF
TRBV15,TRBJ2-3,16,TRBD1,NA,TGTGCCACCACCCGCTGGACAGGGGGAAACACAGATACGCAGTATTTT,CATTRWTGGNTDTQYF
TRBV2,TRBJ2-7,15,TRBD2,NA,TGTGCCAGCAGGGCCGAGGCGGGAGGATCCTACGAGCAGTACTTC,CASRAEAGGSYEQYF
TRBV29-1,TRBJ1-1,12,TRBD1,NA,TGCAGCGTTCAGGGGGTCGACACTGAAGCTTTCTTT,CSVQGVDTEAFF
TRBV6-1,TRBJ1-4,16,TRBD1,few,TGTGCCAGCAGTGAACAAGGGGGCCTCCTTAATGAAAAACTGTTTTTT,CASSEQGGLLNEKLFF
TRBV11-3,TRBJ2-1,18,TRBD2,NA,TGTGCCAGCAGCTCTTTTCCGAGCGGGACCCTCGGGCCCAATGAGCAGTTCTTC,CASSSFPSGTLGPNEQFF
TRBV28,TRBJ2-3,16,NA,NA,TGTGCCAGCACTTCTACGAGGCGGTATAGCACAGATACGCAGTATTTT,CASTSTRRYSTDTQYF
TRBV11-3,TRBJ2-4,16,NA,NA,TGTGCCAGCAGCTTAGGGGTACAGCTAGCCAAAAACATTCAGTACTTC,CASSLGVQLAKNIQYF
TRBV27,TRBJ2-7,14,NA,NA,TGTGCCAGCAGTTTAACGCGCCTGAAGGGCGAGCAGTACTTC,CASSLTRLKGEQYF
TRBV7-2,TRBJ1-2,11,NA,NA,TGTGCCAGCAGCCCAACCTATGGCTACACCTTC,CASSPTYGYTF
TRBV29-1,TRBJ1-3,12,NA,NA,TGCAGCGTTGTTGGGATCGGAAACACCATATATTTT,CSVVGIGNTIYF
TRBV30,TRBJ2-5,17,TRBD2,NA,TGTGCCTGGAGTCCCCCTCTAGCGGGGGGGCCGCGAGAGACCCAGTACTTC,CAWSPPLAGGPRETQYF
TRBV18,TRBJ1-3,13,NA,few,TGTGCCAGCTCACCCGAGAGTGGAAACACCATATATTTT,CASSPESGNTIYF
TRBV2,TRBJ2-3,15,TRBD2,NA,TGTGCCAGCAATTATCGGGTAGCGGGGACAGATACGCAGTATTTT,CASNYRVAGTDTQYF
TRBV7-2,TRBJ1-4,14,NA,NA,TGTGCCAGCAGCTTAGCGAGACAAAGCGAAAAACTGTTTTTT,CASSLARQSEKLFF
TRBV7-3,TRBJ2-7,13,NA,NA,TGTGCCAGCAGCCCGGGTAGGTCCTACGAGCAGTACTTC,CASSPGRSYEQYF
TRBV9,TRBJ2-7,15,TRBD2,NA,TGTGCCAGCAGCGGGACTAGCGGGAGCTTGGGGGAGCAGTACTTC,CASSGTSGSLGEQYF
TRBV28,TRBJ1-1,15,NA,NA,TGTGCCAGCAGCACGGCGGGGAATTTCGTCACTGAAGCTTTCTTT,CASSTAGNFVTEAFF
TRBV5-4,TRBJ2-5,16,TRBD2,NA,TGTGCCAGCACCCACTCGGGCGGGAGCTTAAGGGAGACCCAGTACTTC,CASTHSGGSLRETQYF
TRBV11-1,TRBJ1-6,15,NA,NA,TGTGCCAGCAGCTTAGTCCGTGGTAATAATTCACCCCTCCACTTT,CASSLVRGNNSPLHF
TRBV5-1,TRBJ2-1,12,NA,few,TGCGCCAGCGGGGTTTCTTACAATGAGCAGTTCTTC,CASGVSYNEQFF
TRBV30,TRBJ1-5,16,NA,once,TGTGCCTGGAGTATCCGGGGAGGAGGGGGTGATCAGCCCCAGCATTTT,CAWSIRGGGGDQPQHF
TRBV5-4,TRBJ2-7,16,TRBD2,NA,TGTGCCAGCAGCGTGGGACTAGCGGGGGGCTCCTACGAGCAGTACTTC,CASSVGLAGGSYEQYF
TRBV12-5,TRBJ1-6,14,NA,few,TGTGCTAGTGGTTCCGGGACGGGGGATTCACCCCTCCACTTT,CASGSGTGDSPLHF
TRBV19,TRBJ2-6,18,NA,NA,TGTGCCAGTAGTATAGTTTACAGGGATCCTTCTGGGGCCAACGTCCTGACTTTC,CASSIVYRDPSGANVLTF
TRBV9,TRBJ1-1,14,NA,NA,TGTGCCAGCAGCGTAGTTCCCCCGGGGAGTGAAGCTTTCTTT,CASSVVPPGSEAFF
TRBV10-3,TRBJ2-4,13,NA,once,TGTGCCATCAGTGAGTCGCTGGGAAACATTCAGTACTTC,CAISESLGNIQYF
TRBV28,TRBJ2-4,18,TRBD1,NA,TGTGCCAGCAGCCCAAATCCGGGACAGGAACTAGCCAAAAACATTCAGTACTTC,CASSPNPGQELAKNIQYF
TRBV28,TRBJ1-4,13,TRBD1,NA,TGTGCCAGCAGTATGGGACAGAATGAAAAACTGTTTTTT,CASSMGQNEKLFF
TRBV9,TRBJ2-1,15,TRBD2,NA,TGTGCCAGCGGGAAGACTAGCGGGAGTTGGAATGAGCAGTTCTTC,CASGKTSGSWNEQFF
TRBV6-1,TRBJ1-6,16,NA,NA,TGTGCCAGCAGTGAACGGAGACCAGGGGTTGAATCACCCCTCCACTTT,CASSERRPGVESPLHF
TRBV7-9,TRBJ2-1,16,NA,NA,TGTGCCAGCAGCTTAGCGAATGGGGTCAAGGTTAGTAGCTCGTTCTTC,CASSLANGVKVSSSFF
TRBV18,TRBJ1-2,13,NA,NA,TGTGCCAGCTCACCTACGACCGTCGATGGCTACACCTTC,CASSPTTVDGYTF
TRBV19,TRBJ1-6,15,NA,NA,TGTGCCAGTAGTATAGATTCTCAGAGTAATTCACCCCTCCACTTT,CASSIDSQSNSPLHF
TRBV6-5,TRBJ1-2,15,TRBD1,few,TGTGCCAGCAGTTACTCCCCAGGGACAGGGTTTGGCTACACCTTC,CASSYSPGTGFGYTF
TRBV19,TRBJ2-7,17,TRBD2,NA,TGTGCCAGTAGTACTCAGGGCGGGGGTTCCAGCTCCTACGAGCAGTACTTC,CASSTQGGGSSSYEQYF
TRBV27,TRBJ1-6,16,NA,NA,TGTGCCAGCAGACCCGGTGGGCATGGGTCGGTTTTATCCCTCCACTTT,CASRPGGHGSVLSLHF
TRBV7-2,TRBJ2-2,14,TRBD1,once,TGTGCCAGCAGCCCACAGGGGGTGGCCGGGGAGCTGTTTTTT,CASSPQGVAGELFF
TRBV28,TRBJ1-5,14,TRBD1,NA,TGTGCCAGCAGCCTACAGGGGCTCAGGCAGCCCCAGCATTTT,CASSLQGLRQPQHF